A selection of T cell receptor beta chains follows, all from one sample in a study of OX40 agonist ivuxolimab in advanced cancers. Here immunoSEQ multiplex PCR was the method, and the copy in TCRdb shows in-frame clones only, minus some. This table has tens of thousands of clones, over 80% appearing once. The sequenced sample was CD4+ or CD8+ T cells sorted from blood, obtained in a trial of the OX40 agonist ivuxolimab. These receptors were collected from an adult with an advanced solid tumor such as melanoma, head and neck, liver or kidney cancer. The CDR3 runs from the conserved cysteine through the conserved F or W. The D gene is left open where the match is weak. Clone size appears in some rows only: once, few, many, or a class for an expanded clone.

D: NA
J: TRBJ2-1
V: TRBV28
size: once
DNA: TGTGCCAGCAGTTTCCTTACTAGAGGGGAGAACAATGAGCAGTTCTTC
CDR3: CASSFLTRGENNEQFF

D: NA
J: TRBJ1-1
V: TRBV5-5
size: NA
DNA: TGTGCCAGCAGCTCCAGCGATGGAGCTTTCTTT
CDR3: CASSSSDGAFF

D: NA
J: TRBJ1-2
V: TRBV9
size: NA
DNA: TGTGCCAGCAGCGCAAGGGTGAGGGATGGCTACACCTTC
CDR3: CASSARVRDGYTF

D: TRBD1
J: TRBJ2-1
V: TRBV13
size: few
DNA: TGTGCCAGCAGCTACAGAAAATCAGGGGGACCCTACAATGAGCAGTTCTTC
CDR3: CASSYRKSGGPYNEQFF

D: NA
J: TRBJ1-5
V: TRBV27
size: NA
DNA: TGTGCCAGCAGTTCGATCGACAGGATCAATCAGCCCCAGCATTTT
CDR3: CASSSIDRINQPQHF

D: TRBD1
J: TRBJ2-7
V: TRBV12-5
size: NA
DNA: TGTGCTAGTGGTTTGGGTCGAGGGACAGGGTATGCCGAGCAGTACTTC
CDR3: CASGLGRGTGYAEQYF

D: NA
J: TRBJ2-7
V: TRBV15
size: NA
DNA: TGTGCCATCCGTGCCAGGGGAACTCGCGAGCAGTACTTC
CDR3: CAIRARGTREQYF

D: NA
J: TRBJ2-2
V: TRBV28
size: NA
DNA: TGTGCCAGCAGTTTGGCAGACACCGGGGAGCTGTTTTTT
CDR3: CASSLADTGELFF

D: TRBD1
J: TRBJ2-1
V: TRBV5-6
size: NA
DNA: TGTGCCAGCAGCTTCCGCAGGGGGAACAATGAGCAGTTCTTC
CDR3: CASSFRRGNNEQFF

D: TRBD1
J: TRBJ2-7
V: TRBV6-5
size: NA
DNA: TGTGCCAGCAGTTACCGGGACAGCTCCTACGAGCAGTACTTC
CDR3: CASSYRDSSYEQYF

D: NA
J: TRBJ2-1
V: TRBV4-1
size: NA
DNA: TGCGCCAGCAGCCAAGAAGTCGCGGGGACATACAATGAGCAGTTCTTC
CDR3: CASSQEVAGTYNEQFF

D: TRBD2
J: TRBJ2-2
V: TRBV7-6
size: NA
DNA: TGTGCCAGCAGCCGTAGCGGGAGTAACACCGGGGAGCTGTTTTTT
CDR3: CASSRSGSNTGELFF

D: NA
J: TRBJ2-5
V: TRBV19
size: few
DNA: TGTGCCAGTAGTACGAAGCAGCGGGAGACCCAGTACTTC
CDR3: CASSTKQRETQYF

D: NA
J: TRBJ1-3
V: TRBV7-9
size: few
DNA: TGTGCCAGCAGCTTTACTCCGGGGTTCTCTGGAAACACCATATATTTT
CDR3: CASSFTPGFSGNTIYF

D: NA
J: TRBJ2-1
V: TRBV11-2
size: NA
DNA: TGTGCCAGCAGCCAACGAACAGGGCTGGGCAATGAGCAGTTCTTC
CDR3: CASSQRTGLGNEQFF

D: NA
J: TRBJ1-2
V: TRBV29-1
size: NA
DNA: TGCAGCGTTGGGGGGACATCCGCCTCCTTC
CDR3: CSVGGTSASF

D: NA
J: TRBJ2-7
V: TRBV10-3
size: NA
DNA: TGTGCCACCAGGGACATTAGCCACGAGCAGTACTTC
CDR3: CATRDISHEQYF

D: NA
J: TRBJ2-3
V: TRBV7-2
size: NA
DNA: TGTGCCAGCAGCTCCATCGCAGGGACTAGCACAGATACGCAGTATTTT
CDR3: CASSSIAGTSTDTQYF

D: TRBD1
J: TRBJ1-1
V: TRBV7-9
size: NA
DNA: TGTGCCAGCAGCTTAACTCAGGGGGCTGAAGCTTTCTTT
CDR3: CASSLTQGAEAFF

D: TRBD1
J: TRBJ2-1
V: TRBV5-1
size: NA
DNA: TGCGCCAGCAGCCCGGGGGACAGGGTGGACAATGAGCAGTTCTTC
CDR3: CASSPGDRVDNEQFF

D: NA
J: TRBJ2-2
V: TRBV28
size: NA
DNA: TGTGCCAGCAGTTTCTTCGGGACAAGCCTCCCCACCGGGGAGCTGTTTTTT
CDR3: CASSFFGTSLPTGELFF

D: TRBD2
J: TRBJ2-1
V: TRBV19
size: NA
DNA: TGTGCCAGTAGTATGTTCGGCGGGGGGGTTTCCTACAATGAGCAGTTCTTC
CDR3: CASSMFGGGVSYNEQFF

D: NA
J: TRBJ2-3
V: TRBV6-5
size: NA
DNA: TGTGCCAGCAGTTACTCGTACACAGATACGCAGTATTTT
CDR3: CASSYSYTDTQYF

D: TRBD1
J: TRBJ2-5
V: TRBV7-9
size: few
DNA: TGTGCCAGCAGGATCACCCCACAGGGGGCATTGGGAGAGACCCAGTACTTC
CDR3: CASRITPQGALGETQYF

D: NA
J: TRBJ2-1
V: TRBV7-3
size: NA
DNA: TGTGCCAGCAGCTTATGGCAGGACGATGAGCAGTTCTTC
CDR3: CASSLWQDDEQFF

D: NA
J: TRBJ2-7
V: TRBV19
size: NA
DNA: TGTGCCAGTAGTATGCCCGGCTTTTCCTACGAGCAGTACTTC
CDR3: CASSMPGFSYEQYF

D: NA
J: TRBJ1-6
V: TRBV5-1
size: once
DNA: TGCGCCAGCAGCAGGATATCACCGGGATCTGTCGATTCACCCCTCCACTTT
CDR3: CASSRISPGSVDSPLHF

D: TRBD1
J: TRBJ1-4
V: TRBV30
size: once
DNA: TGTGCCGGGGACAGGGGGTGGGATAATGAAAAACTGTTTTTT
CDR3: CAGDRGWDNEKLFF

D: NA
J: TRBJ1-2
V: TRBV2
size: few
DNA: TGTGCCAGCAGTGAGGGCCGGGGTCGCTATGGCTACACCTTC
CDR3: CASSEGRGRYGYTF

D: TRBD1
J: TRBJ2-7
V: TRBV7-2
size: NA
DNA: TGTGCCAGCAGCACTCGGACAGGGCCCCACGAGCAGTACTTC
CDR3: CASSTRTGPHEQYF

D: NA
J: TRBJ2-7
V: TRBV28
size: NA
DNA: TGTGCCAGCAGCATTGCCTACGAGCAGTACTTC
CDR3: CASSIAYEQYF

D: NA
J: TRBJ2-7
V: TRBV5-1
size: few
DNA: TGCGCCAGCAGCTTTGACACATCCTACGAGCAGTACTTC
CDR3: CASSFDTSYEQYF

D: TRBD1
J: TRBJ1-5
V: TRBV6-6
size: NA
DNA: TGTGCCAGCAGTACAGGGGAAAGCAATCAGCCCCAGCATTTT
CDR3: CASSTGESNQPQHF

D: NA
J: TRBJ2-2
V: TRBV7-9
size: NA
DNA: TGTGCCAGCAGCTACCCAGGGGGAGGAGTCACCGGGGAGCTGTTTTTT
CDR3: CASSYPGGGVTGELFF

D: TRBD2
J: TRBJ2-5
V: TRBV2
size: NA
DNA: TGTGCCAGCAGCCCAGGGACTAGCGGGGGGGAGACCCAGTACTTC
CDR3: CASSPGTSGGETQYF

D: NA
J: TRBJ2-2
V: TRBV15
size: NA
DNA: TGTGCCACCAGCAATCAGGGCTACACCGGGGAGCTGTTTTTT
CDR3: CATSNQGYTGELFF

D: NA
J: TRBJ2-1
V: TRBV21-1
size: NA
DNA: TGTGCCAGCAGCAAAGTTTGGACTAGCGGGCCCTACAATGAGCAGTTCTTC
CDR3: CASSKVWTSGPYNEQFF

D: TRBD1
J: TRBJ2-5
V: TRBV7-9
size: NA
DNA: TGTGCCAGCAGCTCACAGGGGCCTCAAGAGACCCAGTACTTC
CDR3: CASSSQGPQETQYF

D: NA
J: TRBJ1-3
V: TRBV7-8
size: NA
DNA: TGTGCCAGCAGCTTAATCGGAGGGAAGGGAAACACCATATATTTT
CDR3: CASSLIGGKGNTIYF

D: NA
J: TRBJ2-3
V: TRBV10-3
size: NA
DNA: TGTGCCACCAAACTTGGGGGGAGCACAGATACGCAGTATTTT
CDR3: CATKLGGSTDTQYF

D: NA
J: TRBJ2-5
V: TRBV4-3
size: NA
DNA: TGCGCCAGCAGCCATTCCAGGGGTCAAGAGACCCAGTACTTC
CDR3: CASSHSRGQETQYF

D: NA
J: TRBJ1-2
V: TRBV30
size: few
DNA: TGTGCCTGGAGCCGGCCAGGGAGAAACTATGGCTACACCTTC
CDR3: CAWSRPGRNYGYTF

D: NA
J: TRBJ2-5
V: TRBV6-5
size: NA
DNA: TGTGCCAGCAGTTACTCGCGACAGATTCAAGAGACCCAGTACTTC
CDR3: CASSYSRQIQETQYF

D: TRBD2
J: TRBJ2-7
V: TRBV27
size: NA
DNA: TGTGCCAGCAGTCCCCCCCGTTGGAGCGGGAGCTACGAGCAGTACTTC
CDR3: CASSPPRWSGSYEQYF

D: NA
J: TRBJ2-5
V: TRBV2
size: few
DNA: TGTGCCAGCAATAACCTAGCCACCCAAGAGACCCAGTACTTC
CDR3: CASNNLATQETQYF

D: NA
J: TRBJ1-2
V: TRBV29-1
size: few
DNA: TGCAGCGTTGAGTTAACAGGGATTAGCTACACCTTC
CDR3: CSVELTGISYTF

D: NA
J: TRBJ1-1
V: TRBV6-1
size: once
DNA: TGTGCCAGCAGTGATGGTAAGGCGAACACTGAAGCTTTCTTT
CDR3: CASSDGKANTEAFF